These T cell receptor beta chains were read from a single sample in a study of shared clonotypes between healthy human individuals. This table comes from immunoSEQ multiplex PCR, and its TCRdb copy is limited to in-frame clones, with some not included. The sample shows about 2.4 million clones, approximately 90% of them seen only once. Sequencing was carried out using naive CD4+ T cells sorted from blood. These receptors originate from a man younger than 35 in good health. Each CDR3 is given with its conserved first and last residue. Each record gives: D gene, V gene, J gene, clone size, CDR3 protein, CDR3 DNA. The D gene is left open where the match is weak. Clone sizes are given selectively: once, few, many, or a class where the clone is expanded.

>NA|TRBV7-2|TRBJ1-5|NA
CASSFTIEQPQHF
TGTGCCAGCAGCTTCACGATCGAGCAGCCCCAGCATTTT
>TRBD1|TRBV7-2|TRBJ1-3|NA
CASSPPTGLSGNTIYF
TGTGCCAGCAGCCCACCGACAGGGCTCTCTGGAAACACCATATATTTT
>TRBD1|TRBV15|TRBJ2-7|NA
CATSRDPGQGYEQYF
TGTGCCACCAGCAGAGATCCCGGACAGGGATACGAGCAGTACTTC
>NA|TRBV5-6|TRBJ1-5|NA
CASSFSGRDFNQPQHF
TGTGCCAGCAGCTTCTCGGGAAGGGACTTTAATCAGCCCCAGCATTTT
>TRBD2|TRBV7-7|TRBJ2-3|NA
CASSLSGADTQYF
TGTGCTAGCAGCTTGAGCGGGGCAGATACGCAGTATTTT
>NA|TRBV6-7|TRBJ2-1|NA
CASSYANITSPILTTTSYNEQFF
TGTGCCAGCAGTTACGCCAACATTACTAGCCCAATACTTACTACAACCTCTTACAATGAGCAGTTCTTC
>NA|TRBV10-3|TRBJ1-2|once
CAISESLLKDFYGYTF
TGTGCCATCAGTGAGTCACTCTTGAAGGACTTCTATGGCTACACCTTC
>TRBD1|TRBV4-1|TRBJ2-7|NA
CASSQTGSYEQYF
TGCGCCAGCAGCCAGACAGGGTCCTACGAGCAGTACTTC
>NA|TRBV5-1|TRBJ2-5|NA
CASSPGSPQETQYF
TGCGCCAGCAGCCCCGGGTCCCCCCAAGAGACCCAGTACTTC
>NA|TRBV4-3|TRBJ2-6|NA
CASSQDYPTSGANVLTF
TGCGCCAGCAGCCAAGATTATCCCACCTCTGGGGCCAACGTCCTGACTTTC
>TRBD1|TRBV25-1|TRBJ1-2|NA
CASSDEGQGAYGYTF
TGTGCCAGCAGTGATGAAGGACAGGGGGCCTATGGCTACACCTTC
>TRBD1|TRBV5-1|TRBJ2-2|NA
CASSNGTGTGELFF
TGCGCCAGCAGCAACGGGACAGGTACCGGGGAGCTGTTTTTT
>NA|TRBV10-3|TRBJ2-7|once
CAISESSEQYF
TGTGCCATCAGTGAGTCTTCCGAGCAGTACTTC
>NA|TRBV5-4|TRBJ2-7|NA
CASSISGTAYEQYF
TGTGCCAGCAGCATATCCGGGACGGCCTACGAGCAGTACTTC
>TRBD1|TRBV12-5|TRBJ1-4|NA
CASGRTGGVEKLFF
TGTGCTAGTGGTCGGACAGGGGGCGTTGAAAAACTGTTTTTT
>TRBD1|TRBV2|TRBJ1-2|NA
CASSESLTGGKGYGYTF
TGTGCCAGCAGTGAAAGCCTCACAGGGGGCAAGGGCTATGGCTACACCTTC
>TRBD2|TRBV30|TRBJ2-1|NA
CAWSRREAYNEQFF
TGTGCCTGGAGTAGGCGGGAGGCATACAATGAGCAGTTCTTC
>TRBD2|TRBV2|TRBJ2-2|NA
CAKGTSNSGELFF
TGTGCCAAGGGGACTAGCAATTCCGGGGAGCTGTTTTTT
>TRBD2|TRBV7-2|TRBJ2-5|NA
CASSLGLAGAAETQYF
TGTGCCAGCAGCTTAGGACTCGCGGGAGCGGCGGAGACCCAGTACTTC
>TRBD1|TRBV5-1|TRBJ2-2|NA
CASSSTGGPTGELFF
TGCGCCAGCAGTTCGACAGGGGGTCCCACCGGGGAGCTGTTTTTT